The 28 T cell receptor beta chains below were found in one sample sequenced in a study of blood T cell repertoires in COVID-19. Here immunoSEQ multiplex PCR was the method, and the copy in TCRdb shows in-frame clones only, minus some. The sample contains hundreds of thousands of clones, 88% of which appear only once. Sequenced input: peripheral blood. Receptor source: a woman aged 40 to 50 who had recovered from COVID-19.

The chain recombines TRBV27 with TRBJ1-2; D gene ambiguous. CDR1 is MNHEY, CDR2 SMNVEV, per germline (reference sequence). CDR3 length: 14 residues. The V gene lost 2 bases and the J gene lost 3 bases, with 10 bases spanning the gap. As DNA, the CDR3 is TGTGCCAGCAGTTTAGGTTTCCAGGACTATGGCTACACCTTC. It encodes CASSLGFQDYGYTF.

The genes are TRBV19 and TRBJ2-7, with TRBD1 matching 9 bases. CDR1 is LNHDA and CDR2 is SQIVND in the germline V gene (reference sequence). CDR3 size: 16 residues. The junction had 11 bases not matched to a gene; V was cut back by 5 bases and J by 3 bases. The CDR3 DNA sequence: TGTGCCAGTAGTTCAAACAGGGGGCATCCCCACTACGAGCAGTACTTC. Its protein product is CASSSNRGHPHYEQYF.

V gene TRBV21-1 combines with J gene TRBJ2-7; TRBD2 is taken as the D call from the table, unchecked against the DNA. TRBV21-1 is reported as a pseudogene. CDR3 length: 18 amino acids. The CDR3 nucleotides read TGTGCCAGCAGCACAAATGGCCTCTTTGCGGGCCACTCCTACGAGCAGTACTTC. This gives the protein CASSTNGLFAGHSYEQYF.

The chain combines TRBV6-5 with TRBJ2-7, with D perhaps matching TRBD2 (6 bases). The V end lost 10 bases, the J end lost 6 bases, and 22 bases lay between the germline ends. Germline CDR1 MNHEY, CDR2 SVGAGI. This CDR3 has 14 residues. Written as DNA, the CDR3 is TGTGCCACCCGGTGGGGTGCCACGGAGGGCGAGCAGTACTTC. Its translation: CATRWGATEGEQYF.

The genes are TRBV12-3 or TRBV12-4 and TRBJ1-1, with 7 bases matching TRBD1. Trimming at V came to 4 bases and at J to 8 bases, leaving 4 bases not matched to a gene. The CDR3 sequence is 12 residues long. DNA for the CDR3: TGTGCCAGCAGTTCCCGGACAGGCGAAGCTTTCTTT. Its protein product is CASSSRTGEAFF.

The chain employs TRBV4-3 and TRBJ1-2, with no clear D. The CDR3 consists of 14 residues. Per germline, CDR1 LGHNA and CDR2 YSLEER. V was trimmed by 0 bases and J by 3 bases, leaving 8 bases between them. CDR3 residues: CASSQDLRDYGYTF. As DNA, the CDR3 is TGCGCCAGCAGCCAAGATTTGAGGGACTATGGCTACACCTTC.

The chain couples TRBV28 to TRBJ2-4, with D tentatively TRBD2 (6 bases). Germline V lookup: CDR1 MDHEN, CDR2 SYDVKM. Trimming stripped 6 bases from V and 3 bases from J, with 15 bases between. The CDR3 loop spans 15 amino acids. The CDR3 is CASSRGTDHKNIQYF. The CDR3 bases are TGTGCCAGCAGCCGGGGGACGGATCACAAAAACATTCAGTACTTC.

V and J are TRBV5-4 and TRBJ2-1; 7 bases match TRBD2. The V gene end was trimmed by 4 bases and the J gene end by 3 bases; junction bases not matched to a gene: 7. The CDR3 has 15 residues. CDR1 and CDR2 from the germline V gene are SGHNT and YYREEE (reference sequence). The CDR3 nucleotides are TGTGCCAGCAGCCCCGGGGGGTTGGGCTACAATGAGCAGTTCTTC. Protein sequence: CASSPGGLGYNEQFF.

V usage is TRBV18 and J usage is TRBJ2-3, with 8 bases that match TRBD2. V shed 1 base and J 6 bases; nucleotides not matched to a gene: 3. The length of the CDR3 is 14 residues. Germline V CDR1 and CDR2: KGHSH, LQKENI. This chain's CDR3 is CASSPLAGTDTQYF. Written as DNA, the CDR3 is TGTGCCAGCTCACCACTAGCGGGAACTGATACGCAGTATTTT.

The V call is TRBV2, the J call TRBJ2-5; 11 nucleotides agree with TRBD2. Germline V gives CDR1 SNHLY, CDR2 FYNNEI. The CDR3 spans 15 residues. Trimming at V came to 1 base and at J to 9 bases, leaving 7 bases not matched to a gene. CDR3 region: CASSEGLAGGEPQYF. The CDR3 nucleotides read TGTGCCAGCAGTGAAGGGCTAGCGGGAGGTGAACCCCAGTACTTC.

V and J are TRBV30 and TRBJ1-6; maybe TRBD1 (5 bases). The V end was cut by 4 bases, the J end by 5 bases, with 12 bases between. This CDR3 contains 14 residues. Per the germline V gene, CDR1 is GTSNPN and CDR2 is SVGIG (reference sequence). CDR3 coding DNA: TGTGCCTGGACCATGGGGCTGGATAATTCACCCCTCCACTTT. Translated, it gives CAWTMGLDNSPLHF.

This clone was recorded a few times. CDR3 sequence reads: CASSPVGYSGNTIYF. The CDR3 DNA reads as TGCGCCAGCAGCCCTGTGGGCTACTCTGGAAACACCATATATTTT. The chain uses TRBV5-1 and TRBJ1-3; D is undetermined. Between the trimmed V and J ends, which lost 4 bases and 0 bases, there was a span of 11 bases. CDR1 and CDR2 from the germline V gene are SGHRS and YFSETQ. CDR3 length: 15 amino acids.

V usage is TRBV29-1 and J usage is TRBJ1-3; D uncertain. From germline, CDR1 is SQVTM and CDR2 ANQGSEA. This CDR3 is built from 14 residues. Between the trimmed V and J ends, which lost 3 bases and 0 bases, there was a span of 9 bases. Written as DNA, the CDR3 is TGCAGCGTTGATGGCTCAAGCTCTGGAAACACCATATATTTT. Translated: CSVDGSSSGNTIYF.

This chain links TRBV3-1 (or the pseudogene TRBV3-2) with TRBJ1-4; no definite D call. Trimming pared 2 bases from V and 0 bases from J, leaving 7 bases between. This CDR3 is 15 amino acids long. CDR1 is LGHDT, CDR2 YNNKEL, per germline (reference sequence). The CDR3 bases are TGTGCCAGCAGCCAAAAGAGAGCAACTAATGAAAAACTGTTTTTT. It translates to CASSQKRATNEKLFF.

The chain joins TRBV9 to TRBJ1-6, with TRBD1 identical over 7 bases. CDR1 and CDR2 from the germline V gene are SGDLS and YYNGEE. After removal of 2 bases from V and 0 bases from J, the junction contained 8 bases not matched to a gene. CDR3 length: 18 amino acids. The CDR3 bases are TGTGCCAGCAGCGTGGGACCGACAGGGAGCTCCTATAATTCACCCCTCCACTTT. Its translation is CASSVGPTGSSYNSPLHF.

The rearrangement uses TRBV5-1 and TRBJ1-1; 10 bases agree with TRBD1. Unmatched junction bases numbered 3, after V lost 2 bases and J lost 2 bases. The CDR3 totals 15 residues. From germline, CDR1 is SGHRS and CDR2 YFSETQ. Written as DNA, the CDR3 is TGCGCCAGCAGCTTCGGGACAGGGGTTAACACTGAAGCTTTCTTT. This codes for CASSFGTGVNTEAFF.

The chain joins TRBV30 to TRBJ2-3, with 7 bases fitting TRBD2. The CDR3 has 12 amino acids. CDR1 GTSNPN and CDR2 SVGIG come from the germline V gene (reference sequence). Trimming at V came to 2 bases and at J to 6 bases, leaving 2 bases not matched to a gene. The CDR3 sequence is CAWSREGDTQYF. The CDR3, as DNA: TGTGCCTGGAGTAGGGAGGGTGATACGCAGTATTTT.

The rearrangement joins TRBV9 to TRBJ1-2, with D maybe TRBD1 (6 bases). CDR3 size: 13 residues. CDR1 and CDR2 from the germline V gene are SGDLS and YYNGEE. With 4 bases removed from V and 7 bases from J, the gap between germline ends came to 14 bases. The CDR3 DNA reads TGTGCCAGCAGCCTACAGGGTGGCGGTGGCTACACCTTC. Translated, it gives CASSLQGGGGYTF.

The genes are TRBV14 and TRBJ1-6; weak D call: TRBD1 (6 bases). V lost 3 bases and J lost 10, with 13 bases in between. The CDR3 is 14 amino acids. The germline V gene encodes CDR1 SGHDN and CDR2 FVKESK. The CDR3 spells CASSQRGLGSPLHF. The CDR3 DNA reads TGTGCCAGCAGCCAGCGGGGGCTAGGGTCACCCCTCCACTTT. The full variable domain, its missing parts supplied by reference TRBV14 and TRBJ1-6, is EAGVTQFPSHSVIEKGQTVTLRCDPISGHDNLYWYRRVMGKEIKFLLHFVKESKQDESGMPNNRFLAERTGGTYSTLKVQPAELEDSGVYFCASSQRGLGSPLHFGNGTRLTVT.

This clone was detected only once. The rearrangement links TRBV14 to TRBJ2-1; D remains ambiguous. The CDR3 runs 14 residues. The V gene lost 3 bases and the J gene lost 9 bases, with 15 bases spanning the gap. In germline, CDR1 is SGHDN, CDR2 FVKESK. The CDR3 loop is CASSHSQVKSEQFF. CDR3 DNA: TGTGCCAGCAGCCATTCCCAGGTAAAAAGTGAGCAGTTCTTC.

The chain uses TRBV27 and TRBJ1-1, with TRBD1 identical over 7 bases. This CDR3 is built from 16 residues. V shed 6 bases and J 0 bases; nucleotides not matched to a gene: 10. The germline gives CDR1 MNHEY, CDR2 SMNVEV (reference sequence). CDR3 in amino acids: CASRPSPGQLNTEAFF. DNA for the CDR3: TGTGCCAGCAGACCCTCCCCGGGACAGCTGAACACTGAAGCTTTCTTT.

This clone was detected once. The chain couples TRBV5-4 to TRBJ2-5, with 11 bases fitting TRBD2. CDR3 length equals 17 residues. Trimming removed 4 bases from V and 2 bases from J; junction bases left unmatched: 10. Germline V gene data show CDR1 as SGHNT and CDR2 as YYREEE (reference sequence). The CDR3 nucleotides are TGTGCCAGCAGCCCCGGTGGGGTAGCGGGAGGGCAAGAGACCCAGTACTTC. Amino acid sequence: CASSPGGVAGGQETQYF.

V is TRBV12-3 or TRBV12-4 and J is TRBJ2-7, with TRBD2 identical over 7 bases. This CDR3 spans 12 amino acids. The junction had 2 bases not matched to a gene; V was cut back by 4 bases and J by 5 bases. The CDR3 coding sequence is TGTGCCAGCAGTTGGGGAGGGGACGAGCAGTACTTC. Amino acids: CASSWGGDEQYF.

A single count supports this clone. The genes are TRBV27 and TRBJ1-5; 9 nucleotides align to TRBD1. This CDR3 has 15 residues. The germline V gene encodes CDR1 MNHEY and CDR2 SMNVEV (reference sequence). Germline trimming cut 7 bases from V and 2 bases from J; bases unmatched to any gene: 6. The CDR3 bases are TGTGCCAGCACCATGGACAGGGGTGGCAATCAGCCCCAGCATTTT. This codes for CASTMDRGGNQPQHF.

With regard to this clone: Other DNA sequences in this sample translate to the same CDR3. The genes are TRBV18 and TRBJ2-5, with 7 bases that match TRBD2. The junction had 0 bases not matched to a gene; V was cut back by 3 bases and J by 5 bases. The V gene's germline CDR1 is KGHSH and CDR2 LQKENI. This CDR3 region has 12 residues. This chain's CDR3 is CASSPGGETQYF. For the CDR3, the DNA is TGTGCCAGCTCACCGGGAGGGGAGACCCAGTACTTC. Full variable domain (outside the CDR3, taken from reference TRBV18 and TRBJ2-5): NAGVMQNPRHLVRRRGQEARLRCSPMKGHSHVYWYRQLPEEGLKFMVYLQKENIIDESGMPKERFSAEFPKEGPSILRIQQVVRGDSAAYFCASSPGGETQYFGPGTRLLVL.

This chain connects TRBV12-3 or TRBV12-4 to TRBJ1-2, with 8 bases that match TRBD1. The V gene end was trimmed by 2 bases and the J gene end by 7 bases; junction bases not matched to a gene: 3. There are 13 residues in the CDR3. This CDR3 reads CASSLQGARGYTF. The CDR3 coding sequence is TGTGCCAGCAGTTTACAGGGGGCGCGTGGCTACACCTTC.

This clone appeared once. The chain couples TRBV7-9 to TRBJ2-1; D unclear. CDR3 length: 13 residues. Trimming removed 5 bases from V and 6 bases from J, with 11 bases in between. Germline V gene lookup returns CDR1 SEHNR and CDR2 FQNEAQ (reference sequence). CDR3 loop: CASSLGISNEQFF. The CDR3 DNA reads TGTGCCAGCAGCCTCGGTATTTCCAATGAGCAGTTCTTC.

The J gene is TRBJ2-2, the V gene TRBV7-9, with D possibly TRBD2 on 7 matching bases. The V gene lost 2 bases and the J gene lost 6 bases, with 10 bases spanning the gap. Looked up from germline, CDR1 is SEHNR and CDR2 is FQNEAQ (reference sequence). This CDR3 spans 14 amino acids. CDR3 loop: CASSLRGGAGELFF. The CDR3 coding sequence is TGTGCCAGCAGCTTAAGGGGGGGAGCCGGGGAGCTGTTTTTT.